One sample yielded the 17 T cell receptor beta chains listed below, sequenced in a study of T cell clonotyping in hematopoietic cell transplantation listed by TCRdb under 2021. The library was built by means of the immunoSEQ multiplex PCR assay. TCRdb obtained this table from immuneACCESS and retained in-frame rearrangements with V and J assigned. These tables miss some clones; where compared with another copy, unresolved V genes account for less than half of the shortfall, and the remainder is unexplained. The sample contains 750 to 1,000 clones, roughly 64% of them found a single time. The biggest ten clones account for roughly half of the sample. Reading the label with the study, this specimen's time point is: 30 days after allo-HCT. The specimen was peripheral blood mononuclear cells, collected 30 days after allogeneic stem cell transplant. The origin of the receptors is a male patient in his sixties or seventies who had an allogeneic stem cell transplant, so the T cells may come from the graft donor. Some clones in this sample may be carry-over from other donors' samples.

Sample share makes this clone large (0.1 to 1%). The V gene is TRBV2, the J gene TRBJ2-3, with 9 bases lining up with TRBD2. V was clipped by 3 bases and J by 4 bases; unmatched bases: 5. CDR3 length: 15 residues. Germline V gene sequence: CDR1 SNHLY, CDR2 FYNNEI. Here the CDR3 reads CASSEELAGADTQYF. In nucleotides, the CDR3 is TGTGCCAGCAGTGAGGAGTTAGCGGGGGCAGATACGCAGTATTTT.

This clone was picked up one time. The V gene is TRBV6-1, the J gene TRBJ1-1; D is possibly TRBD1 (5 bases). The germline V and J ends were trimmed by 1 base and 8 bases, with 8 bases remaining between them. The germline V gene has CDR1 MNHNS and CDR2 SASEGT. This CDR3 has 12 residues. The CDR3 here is CASSEVRTEAFF. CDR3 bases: TGTGCCAGCAGTGAAGTACGGACAGAAGCTTTCTTT.

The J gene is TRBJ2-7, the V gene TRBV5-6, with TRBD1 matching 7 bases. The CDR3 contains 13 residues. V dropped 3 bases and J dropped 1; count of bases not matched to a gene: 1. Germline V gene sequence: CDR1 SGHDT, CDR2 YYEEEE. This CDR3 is CASSWDSSYEQYF. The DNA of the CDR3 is TGTGCCAGCAGCTGGGACAGTTCCTACGAGCAGTACTTC.

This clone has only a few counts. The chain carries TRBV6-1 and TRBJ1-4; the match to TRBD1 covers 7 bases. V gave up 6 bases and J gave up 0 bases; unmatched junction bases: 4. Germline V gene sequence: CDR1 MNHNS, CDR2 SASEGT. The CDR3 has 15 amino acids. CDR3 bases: TGTGCCAGCAGCCTCACAGGGGCAACTAATGAAAAACTGTTTTTT. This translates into CASSLTGATNEKLFF.

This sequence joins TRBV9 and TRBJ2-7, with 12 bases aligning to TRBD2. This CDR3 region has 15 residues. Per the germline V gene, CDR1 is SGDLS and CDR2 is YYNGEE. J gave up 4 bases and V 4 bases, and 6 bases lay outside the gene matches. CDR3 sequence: CASSPGLAGGYEQYF. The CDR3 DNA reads TGTGCCAGCAGCCCGGGACTAGCGGGCGGTTACGAGCAGTACTTC.

The DNA of the CDR3 is TGTGCCAGTAGTAACCCAGGGACAGGGGTTTTTGGCTACACCTTC. It encodes CASSNPGTGVFGYTF. The chain couples TRBV19 to TRBJ1-2, with 10 bases identical to TRBD1. J gave up 7 bases and V 4 bases, and 9 bases lay outside the gene matches. Germline V CDR1 and CDR2: LNHDA, SQIVND (reference sequence). This CDR3 has 15 amino acids.

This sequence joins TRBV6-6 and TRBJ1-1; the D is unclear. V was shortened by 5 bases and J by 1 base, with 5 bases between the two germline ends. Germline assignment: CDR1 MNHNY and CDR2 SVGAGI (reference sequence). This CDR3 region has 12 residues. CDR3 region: CASSPSNTEAFF. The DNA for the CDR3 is TGTGCCAGCAGTCCATCGAACACTGAAGCTTTCTTT.

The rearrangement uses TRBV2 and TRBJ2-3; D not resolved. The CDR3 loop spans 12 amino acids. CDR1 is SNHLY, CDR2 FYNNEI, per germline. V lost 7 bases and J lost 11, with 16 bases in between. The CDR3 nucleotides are TGTGCCAGCACTCGCCAGAGTGAAATGCAGTATTTT. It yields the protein CASTRQSEMQYF.

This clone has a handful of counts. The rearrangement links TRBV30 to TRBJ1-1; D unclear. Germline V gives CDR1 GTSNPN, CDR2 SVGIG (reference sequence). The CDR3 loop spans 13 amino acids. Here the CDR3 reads CAGAENMNTEAFF. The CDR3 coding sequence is TGTGCGGGCGCCGAGAATATGAACACTGAAGCTTTCTTT.

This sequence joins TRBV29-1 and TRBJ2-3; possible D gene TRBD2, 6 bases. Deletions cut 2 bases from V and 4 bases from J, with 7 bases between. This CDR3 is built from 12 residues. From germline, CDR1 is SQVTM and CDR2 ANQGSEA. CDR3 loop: CSVEWGADTQYF. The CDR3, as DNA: TGCAGCGTTGAATGGGGGGCAGATACGCAGTATTTT.

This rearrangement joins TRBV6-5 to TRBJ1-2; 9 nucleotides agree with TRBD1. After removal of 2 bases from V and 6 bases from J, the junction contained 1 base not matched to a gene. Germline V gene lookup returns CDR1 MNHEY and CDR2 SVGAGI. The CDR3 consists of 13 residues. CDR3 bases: TGTGCCAGCAGTTACGGGGACAGGGATGGCTACACCTTC. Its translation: CASSYGDRDGYTF.

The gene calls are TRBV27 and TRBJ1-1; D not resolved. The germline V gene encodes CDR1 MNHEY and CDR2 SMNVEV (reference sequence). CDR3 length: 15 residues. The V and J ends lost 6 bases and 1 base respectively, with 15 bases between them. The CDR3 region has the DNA TGTGCCAGCAGACCCTTGGGAGTACAGAACACTGAAGCTTTCTTT. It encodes CASRPLGVQNTEAFF.

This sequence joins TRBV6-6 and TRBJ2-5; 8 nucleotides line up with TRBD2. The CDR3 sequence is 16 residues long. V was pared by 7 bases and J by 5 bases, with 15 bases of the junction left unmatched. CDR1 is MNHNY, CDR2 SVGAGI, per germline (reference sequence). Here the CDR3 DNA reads TGTGCCAGCAACGACCCGGGGGGGCCGTGGCCGGAGACCCAGTACTTC. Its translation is CASNDPGGPWPETQYF.

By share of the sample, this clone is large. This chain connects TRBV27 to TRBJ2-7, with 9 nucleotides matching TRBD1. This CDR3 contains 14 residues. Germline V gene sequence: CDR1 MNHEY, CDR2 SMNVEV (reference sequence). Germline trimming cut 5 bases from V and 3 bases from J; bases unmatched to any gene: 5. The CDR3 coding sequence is TGTGCCAGCAGTCCCGGGACAGGGAACTACGAGCAGTACTTC. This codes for CASSPGTGNYEQYF.

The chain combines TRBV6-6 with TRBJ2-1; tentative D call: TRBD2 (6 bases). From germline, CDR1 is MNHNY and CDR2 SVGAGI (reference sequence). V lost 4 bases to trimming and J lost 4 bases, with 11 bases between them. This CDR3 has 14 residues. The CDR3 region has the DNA TGTGCCAGCAGTTTGTTGGCGGGGTACAATGAGCAGTTCTTC. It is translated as CASSLLAGYNEQFF.

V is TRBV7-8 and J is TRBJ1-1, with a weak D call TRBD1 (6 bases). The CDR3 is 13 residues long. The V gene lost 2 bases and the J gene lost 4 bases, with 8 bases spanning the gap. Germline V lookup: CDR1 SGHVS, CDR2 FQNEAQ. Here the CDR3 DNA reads TGTGCCAGCAGCTTACTCAGGGGCACTGAAGCTTTCTTT. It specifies CASSLLRGTEAFF.

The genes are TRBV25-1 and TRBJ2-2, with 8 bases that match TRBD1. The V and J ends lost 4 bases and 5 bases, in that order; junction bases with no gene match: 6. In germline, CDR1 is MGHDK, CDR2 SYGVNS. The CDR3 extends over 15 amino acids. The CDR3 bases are TGTGCCAGCAGTGTACCGGGACAGGCAACCGGGGAGCTGTTTTTT. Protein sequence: CASSVPGQATGELFF.